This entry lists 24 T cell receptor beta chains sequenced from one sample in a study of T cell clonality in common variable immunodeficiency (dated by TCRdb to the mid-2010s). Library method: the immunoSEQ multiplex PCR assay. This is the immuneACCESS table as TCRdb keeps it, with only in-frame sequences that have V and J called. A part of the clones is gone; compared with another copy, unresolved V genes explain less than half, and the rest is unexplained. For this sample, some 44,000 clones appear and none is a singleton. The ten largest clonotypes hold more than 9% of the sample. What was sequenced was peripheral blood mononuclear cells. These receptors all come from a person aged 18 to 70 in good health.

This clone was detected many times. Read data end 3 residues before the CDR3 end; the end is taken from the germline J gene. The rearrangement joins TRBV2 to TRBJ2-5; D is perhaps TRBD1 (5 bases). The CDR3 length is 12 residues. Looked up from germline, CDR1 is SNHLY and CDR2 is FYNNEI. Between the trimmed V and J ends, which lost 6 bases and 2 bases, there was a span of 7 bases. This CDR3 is CASSNRQETQYF. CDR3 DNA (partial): TGTGCCAGCAGCAACAGGCAAGAGACC. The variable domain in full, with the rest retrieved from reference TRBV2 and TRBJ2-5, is EPEVTQTPSHQVTQMGQEVILRCVPISNHLYFYWYRQILGQKVEFLVSFYNNEISEKSEIFDDQFSVERPDGSNFTLKIRSTKLEDSAMYFCASSNRQETQYFGPGTRLLVL.

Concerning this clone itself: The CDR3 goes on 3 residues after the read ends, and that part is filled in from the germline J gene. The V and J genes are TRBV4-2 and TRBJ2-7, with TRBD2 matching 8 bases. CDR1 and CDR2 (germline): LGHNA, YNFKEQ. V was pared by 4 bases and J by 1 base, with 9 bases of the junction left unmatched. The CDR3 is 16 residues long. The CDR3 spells CASSPEGSGTSYEQYF. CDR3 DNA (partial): TGTGCCAGCAGCCCGGAGGGTAGCGGGACTTCCTACGAG.

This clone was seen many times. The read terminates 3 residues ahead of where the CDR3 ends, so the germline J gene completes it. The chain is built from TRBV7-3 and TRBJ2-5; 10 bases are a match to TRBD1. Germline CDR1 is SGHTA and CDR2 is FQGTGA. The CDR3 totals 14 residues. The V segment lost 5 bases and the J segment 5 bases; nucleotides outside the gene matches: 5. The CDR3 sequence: CASSPGQGVETQYF. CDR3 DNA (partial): TGTGCCAGCAGCCCCGGACAGGGGGTGGAGACC.

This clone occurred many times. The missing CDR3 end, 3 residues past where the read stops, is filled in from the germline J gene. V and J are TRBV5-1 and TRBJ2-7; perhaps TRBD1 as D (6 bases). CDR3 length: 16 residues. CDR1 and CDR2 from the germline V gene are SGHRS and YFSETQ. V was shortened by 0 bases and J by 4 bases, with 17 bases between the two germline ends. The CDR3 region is CASSLEGMDRFYEQYF. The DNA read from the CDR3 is TGCGCCAGCAGCTTGGAAGGCATGGACAGATTTTACGAG. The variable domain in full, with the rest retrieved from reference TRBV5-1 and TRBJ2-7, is KAGVTQTPRYLIKTRGQQVTLSCSPISGHRSVSWYQQTPGQGLQFLFEYFSETQRNKGNFPGRFSGRQFSNSRSEMNVSTLELGDSALYLCASSLEGMDRFYEQYFGPGTRLTVT.

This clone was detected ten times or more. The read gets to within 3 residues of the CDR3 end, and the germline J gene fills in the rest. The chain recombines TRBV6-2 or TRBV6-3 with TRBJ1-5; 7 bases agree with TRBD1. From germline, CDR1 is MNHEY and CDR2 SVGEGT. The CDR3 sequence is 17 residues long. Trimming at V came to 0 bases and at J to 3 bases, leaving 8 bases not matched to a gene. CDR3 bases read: TGTGCCAGCAGTTACTCATCCTACAGGGGTGACAATCAGCCC. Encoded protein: CASSYSSYRGDNQP. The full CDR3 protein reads CASSYSSYRGDNQPQHF.

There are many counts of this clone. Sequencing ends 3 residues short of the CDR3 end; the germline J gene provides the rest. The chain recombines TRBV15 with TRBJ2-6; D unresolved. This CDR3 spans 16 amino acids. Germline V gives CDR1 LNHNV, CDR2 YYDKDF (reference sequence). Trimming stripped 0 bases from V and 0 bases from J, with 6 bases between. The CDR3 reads CATSREGSSGANVLTF. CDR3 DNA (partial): TGTGCCACCAGCAGAGAAGGCTCCTCTGGGGCCAACGTC.

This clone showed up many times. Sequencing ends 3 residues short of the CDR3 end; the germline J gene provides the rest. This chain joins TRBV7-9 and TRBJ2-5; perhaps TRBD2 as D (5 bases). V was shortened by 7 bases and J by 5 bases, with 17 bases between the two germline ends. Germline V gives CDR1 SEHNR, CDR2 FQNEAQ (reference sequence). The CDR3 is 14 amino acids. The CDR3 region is CASTPPPGWETQYF. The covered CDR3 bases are TGTGCCAGCACCCCTCCCCCGGGGTGGGAGACC.

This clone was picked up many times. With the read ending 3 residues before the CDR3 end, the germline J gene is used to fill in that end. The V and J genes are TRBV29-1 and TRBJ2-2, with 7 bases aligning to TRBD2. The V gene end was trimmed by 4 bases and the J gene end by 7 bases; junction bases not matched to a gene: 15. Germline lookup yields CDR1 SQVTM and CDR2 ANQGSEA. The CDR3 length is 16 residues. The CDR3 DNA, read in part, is TGCAGCGTTGGAGCACCGACTAGCTACGGGAGCGGGGAG. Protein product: CSVGAPTSYGSGE. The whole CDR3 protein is CSVGAPTSYGSGELFF.

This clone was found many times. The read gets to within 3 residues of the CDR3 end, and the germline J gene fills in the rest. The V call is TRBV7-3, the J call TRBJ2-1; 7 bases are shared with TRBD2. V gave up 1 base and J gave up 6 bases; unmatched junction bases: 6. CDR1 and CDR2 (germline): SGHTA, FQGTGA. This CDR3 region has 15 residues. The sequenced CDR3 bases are TGTGCCAGCAGCTTAATGGCGGGAGCCCTCAATGAG. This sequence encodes CASSLMAGALNE. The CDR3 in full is CASSLMAGALNEQFF.

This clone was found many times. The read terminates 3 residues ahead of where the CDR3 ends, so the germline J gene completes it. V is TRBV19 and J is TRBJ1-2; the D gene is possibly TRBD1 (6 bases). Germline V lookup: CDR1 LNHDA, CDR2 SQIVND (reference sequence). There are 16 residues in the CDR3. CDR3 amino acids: CASSAPGTLQLGGYTF. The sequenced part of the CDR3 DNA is TGTGCCAGTAGCGCCCCCGGGACACTCCAACTCGGCGGC. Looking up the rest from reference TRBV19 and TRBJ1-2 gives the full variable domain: DGGITQSPKYLFRKEGQNVTLSCEQNLNHDAMYWYRQDPGQGLRLIYYSQIVNDFQKGDIAEGYSVSREKKESFPLTVTSAQKNPTAFYLCASSAPGTLQLGGYTFGSGTRLTVV.

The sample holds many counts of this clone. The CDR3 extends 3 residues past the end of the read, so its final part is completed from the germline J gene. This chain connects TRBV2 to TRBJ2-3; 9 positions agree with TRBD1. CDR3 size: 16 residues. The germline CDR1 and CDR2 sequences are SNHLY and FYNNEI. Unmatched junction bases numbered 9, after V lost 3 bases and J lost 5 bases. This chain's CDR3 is CASSDSTGGLEDTQYF. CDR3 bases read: TGTGCCAGCAGTGATTCGACAGGGGGTTTGGAAGATACG.

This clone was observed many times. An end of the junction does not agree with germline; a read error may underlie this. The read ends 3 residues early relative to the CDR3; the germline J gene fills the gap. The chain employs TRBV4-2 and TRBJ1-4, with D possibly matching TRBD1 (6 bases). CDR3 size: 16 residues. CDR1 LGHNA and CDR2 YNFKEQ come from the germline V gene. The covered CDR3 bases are TGCGCCAGCAGCCAAGATAACAGGGAAGAGGTTGAAAAA. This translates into CASSQDNREEVEK. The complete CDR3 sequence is CASSQDNREEVEKLFF.

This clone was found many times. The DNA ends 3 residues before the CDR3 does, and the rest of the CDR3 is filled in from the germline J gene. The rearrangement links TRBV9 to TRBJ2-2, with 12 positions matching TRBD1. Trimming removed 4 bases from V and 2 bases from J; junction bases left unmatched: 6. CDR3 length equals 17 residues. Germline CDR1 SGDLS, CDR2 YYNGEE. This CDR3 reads CASSSGQGATNTGELFF. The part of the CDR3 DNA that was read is TGTGCCAGCAGCTCGGGACAGGGGGCGACCAACACCGGGGAG.

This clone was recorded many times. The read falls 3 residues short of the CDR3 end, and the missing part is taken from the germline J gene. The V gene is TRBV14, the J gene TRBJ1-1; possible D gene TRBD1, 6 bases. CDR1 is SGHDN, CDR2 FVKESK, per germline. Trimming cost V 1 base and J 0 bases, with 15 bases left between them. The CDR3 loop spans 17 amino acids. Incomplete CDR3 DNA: TGTGCCAGCAGCCAAGTTTCCAGGGGCGGAATGAACACTGAA. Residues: CASSQVSRGGMNTE. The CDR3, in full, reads CASSQVSRGGMNTEAFF. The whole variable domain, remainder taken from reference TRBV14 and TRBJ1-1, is EAGVTQFPSHSVIEKGQTVTLRCDPISGHDNLYWYRRVMGKEIKFLLHFVKESKQDESGMPNNRFLAERTGGTYSTLKVQPAELEDSGVYFCASSQVSRGGMNTEAFFGQGTRLTVV.

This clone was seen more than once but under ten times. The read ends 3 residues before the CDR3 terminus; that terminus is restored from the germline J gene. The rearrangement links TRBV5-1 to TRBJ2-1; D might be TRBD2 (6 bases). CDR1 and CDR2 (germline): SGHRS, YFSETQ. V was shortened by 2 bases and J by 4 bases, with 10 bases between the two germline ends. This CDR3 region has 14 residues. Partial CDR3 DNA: TGCGCCAGCAGCTTCACTAGCCGTTACAATGAG. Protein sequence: CASSFTSRYNE. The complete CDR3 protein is CASSFTSRYNEQFF.

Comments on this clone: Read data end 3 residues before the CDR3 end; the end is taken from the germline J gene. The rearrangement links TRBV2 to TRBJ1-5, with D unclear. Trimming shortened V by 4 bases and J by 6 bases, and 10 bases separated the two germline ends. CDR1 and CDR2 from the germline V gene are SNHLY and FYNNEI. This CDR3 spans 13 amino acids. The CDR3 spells CASSGRGSQPQHF. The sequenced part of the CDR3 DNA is TGTGCCAGCAGTGGAAGAGGTTCTCAGCCC. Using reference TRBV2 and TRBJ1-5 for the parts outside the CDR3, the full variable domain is EPEVTQTPSHQVTQMGQEVILRCVPISNHLYFYWYRQILGQKVEFLVSFYNNEISEKSEIFDDQFSVERPDGSNFTLKIRSTKLEDSAMYFCASSGRGSQPQHFGDGTRLSIL.

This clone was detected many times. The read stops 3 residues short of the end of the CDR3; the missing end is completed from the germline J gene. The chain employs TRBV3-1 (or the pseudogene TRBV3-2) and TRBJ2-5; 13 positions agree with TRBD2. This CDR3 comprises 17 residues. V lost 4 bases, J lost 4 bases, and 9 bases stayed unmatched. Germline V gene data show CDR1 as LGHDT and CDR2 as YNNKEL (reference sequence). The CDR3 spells CASSLFGLAGVSETQYF. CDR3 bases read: TGTGCCAGCAGCCTTTTCGGACTAGCGGGAGTATCAGAGACC.

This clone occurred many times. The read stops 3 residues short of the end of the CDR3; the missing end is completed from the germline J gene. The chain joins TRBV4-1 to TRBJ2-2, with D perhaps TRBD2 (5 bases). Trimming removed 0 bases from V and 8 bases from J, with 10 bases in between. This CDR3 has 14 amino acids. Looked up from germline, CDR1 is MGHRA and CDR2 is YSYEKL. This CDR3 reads CASSQDRGLGELFF. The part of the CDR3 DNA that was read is TGCGCCAGCAGCCAAGATCGGGGATTGGGGGAG.

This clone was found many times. The CDR3 reads CASNKGSYTGELFF. The covered CDR3 bases are TGTGCCAGCAATAAGGGCAGCTACACCGGGGAG. This chain uses TRBV12-3 or TRBV12-4 with TRBJ2-2; D is undetermined. The read terminates 3 residues before the CDR3 end, so the remaining end is supplied by the germline J gene. Trimming removed 7 bases from V and 3 bases from J, with 12 bases in between. This CDR3 has 14 residues.

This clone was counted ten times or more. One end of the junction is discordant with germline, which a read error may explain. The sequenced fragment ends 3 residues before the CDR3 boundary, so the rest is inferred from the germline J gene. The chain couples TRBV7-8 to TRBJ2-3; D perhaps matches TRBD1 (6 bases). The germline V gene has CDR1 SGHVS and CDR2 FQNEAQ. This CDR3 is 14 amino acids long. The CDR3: CASNLEGEGDTQYF. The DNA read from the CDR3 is TGTGCCAGCAACTTAGAGGGGGAAGGAGATACG.

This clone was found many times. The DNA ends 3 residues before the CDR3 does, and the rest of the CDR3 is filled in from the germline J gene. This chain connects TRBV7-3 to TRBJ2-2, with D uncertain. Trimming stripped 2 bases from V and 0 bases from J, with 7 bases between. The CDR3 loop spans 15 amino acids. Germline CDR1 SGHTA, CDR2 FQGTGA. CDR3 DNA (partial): TGTGCCAGCAGCTTAGAGCCCTCGAACACCGGGGAG. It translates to CASSLEPSNTGE. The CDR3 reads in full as CASSLEPSNTGELFF.

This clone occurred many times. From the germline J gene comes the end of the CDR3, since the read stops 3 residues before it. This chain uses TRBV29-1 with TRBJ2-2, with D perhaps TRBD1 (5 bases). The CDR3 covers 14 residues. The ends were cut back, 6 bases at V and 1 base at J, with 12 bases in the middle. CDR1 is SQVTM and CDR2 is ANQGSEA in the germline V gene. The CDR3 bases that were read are TGCAGCGTGGTGGACATTTTGAACACCGGGGAG. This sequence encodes CSVVDILNTGE. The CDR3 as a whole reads CSVVDILNTGELFF.

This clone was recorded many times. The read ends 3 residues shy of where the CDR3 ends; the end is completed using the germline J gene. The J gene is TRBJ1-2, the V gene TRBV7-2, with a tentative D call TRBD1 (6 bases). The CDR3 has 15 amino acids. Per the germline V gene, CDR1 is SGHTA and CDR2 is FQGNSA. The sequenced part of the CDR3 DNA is TGTGCCAGCAGCGCTTACAGGGAGGGGCAATGGGGC. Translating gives CASSAYREGQWG. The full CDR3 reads CASSAYREGQWGYTF.

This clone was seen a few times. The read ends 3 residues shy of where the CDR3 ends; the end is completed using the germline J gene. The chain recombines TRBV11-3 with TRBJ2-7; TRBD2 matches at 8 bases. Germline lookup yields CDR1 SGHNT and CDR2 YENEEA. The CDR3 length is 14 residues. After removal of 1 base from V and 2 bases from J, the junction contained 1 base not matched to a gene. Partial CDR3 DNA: TGTGCCAGCAGCTTAGGGGGACTAGCCTACGAG. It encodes CASSLGGLAYE. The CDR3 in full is CASSLGGLAYEQYF.